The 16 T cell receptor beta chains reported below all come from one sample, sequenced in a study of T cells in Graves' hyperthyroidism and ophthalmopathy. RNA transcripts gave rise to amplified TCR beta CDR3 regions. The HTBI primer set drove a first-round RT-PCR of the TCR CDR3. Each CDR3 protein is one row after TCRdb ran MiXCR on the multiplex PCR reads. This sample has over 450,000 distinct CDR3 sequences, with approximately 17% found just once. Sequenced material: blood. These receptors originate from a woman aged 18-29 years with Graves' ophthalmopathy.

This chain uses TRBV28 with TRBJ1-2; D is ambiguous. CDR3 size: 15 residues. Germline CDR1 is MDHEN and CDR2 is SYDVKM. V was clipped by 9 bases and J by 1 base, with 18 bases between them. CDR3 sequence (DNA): TGTGCCAGAGGACCCACTCCGGGAGTTAACTATGGCTACACCTTC. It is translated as CARGPTPGVNYGYTF.

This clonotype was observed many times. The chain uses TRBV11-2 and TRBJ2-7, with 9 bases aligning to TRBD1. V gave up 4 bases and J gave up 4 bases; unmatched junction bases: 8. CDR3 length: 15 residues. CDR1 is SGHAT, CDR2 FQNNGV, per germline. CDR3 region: CASSSPGTGFYEQYF. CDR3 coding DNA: TGTGCCAGCAGCTCCCCCGGGACAGGGTTTTACGAGCAGTACTTC. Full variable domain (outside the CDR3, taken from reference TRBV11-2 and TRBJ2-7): EAGVAQSPRYKIIEKRQSVAFWCNPISGHATLYWYQQILGQGPKLLIQFQNNGVVDDSQLPKDRFSAERLKGVDSTLKIQPAKLEDSAVYLCASSSPGTGFYEQYFGPGTRLTVT.

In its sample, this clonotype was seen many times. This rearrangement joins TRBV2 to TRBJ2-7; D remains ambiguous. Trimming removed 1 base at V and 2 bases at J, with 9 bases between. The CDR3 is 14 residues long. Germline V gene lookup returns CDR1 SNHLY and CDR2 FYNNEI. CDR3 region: CASSEGRLTYEQYF. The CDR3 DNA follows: TGTGCCAGCAGTGAAGGACGGTTAACCTACGAGCAGTACTTC.

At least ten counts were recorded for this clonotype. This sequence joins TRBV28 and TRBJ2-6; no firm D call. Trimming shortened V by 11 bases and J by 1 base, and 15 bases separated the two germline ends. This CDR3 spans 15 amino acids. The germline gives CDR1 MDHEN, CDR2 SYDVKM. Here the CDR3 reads CAAGKGKSGANVLTF. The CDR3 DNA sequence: TGTGCCGCCGGAAAGGGTAAATCTGGGGCCAACGTCCTGACTTTC.

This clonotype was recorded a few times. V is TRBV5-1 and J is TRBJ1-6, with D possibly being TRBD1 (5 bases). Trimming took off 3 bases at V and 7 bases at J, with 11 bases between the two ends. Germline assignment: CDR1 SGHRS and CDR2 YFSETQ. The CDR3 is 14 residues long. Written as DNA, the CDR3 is TGCGCCAGCAGCTGGGACGGCCGAAATTCACCCCTCCACTTT. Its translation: CASSWDGRNSPLHF.

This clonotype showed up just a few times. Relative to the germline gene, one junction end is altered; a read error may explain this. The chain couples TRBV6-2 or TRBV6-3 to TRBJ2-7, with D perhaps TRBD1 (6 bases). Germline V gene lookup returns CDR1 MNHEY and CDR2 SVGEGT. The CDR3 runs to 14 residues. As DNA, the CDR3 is TGTGCCGGCAGTTACTCGACAGGCTCCTACGAGCAGTACTTC. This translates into CAGSYSTGSYEQYF.

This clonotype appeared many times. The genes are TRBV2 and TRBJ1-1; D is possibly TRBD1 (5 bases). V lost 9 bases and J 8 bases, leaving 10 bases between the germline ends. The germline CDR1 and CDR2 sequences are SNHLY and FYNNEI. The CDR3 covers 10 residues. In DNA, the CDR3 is TGTGCCAGTGGGGAGGGGGAAGCTTTCTTT. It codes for CASGEGEAFF.

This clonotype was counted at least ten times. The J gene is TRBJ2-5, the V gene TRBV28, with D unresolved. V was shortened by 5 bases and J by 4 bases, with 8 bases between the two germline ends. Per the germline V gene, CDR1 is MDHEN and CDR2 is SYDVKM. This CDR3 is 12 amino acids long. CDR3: CASSLRRETQYF. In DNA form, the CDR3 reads TGTGCCAGCAGTCTGAGGAGAGAGACCCAGTACTTC. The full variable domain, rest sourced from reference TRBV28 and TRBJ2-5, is DVKVTQSSRYLVKRTGEKVFLECVQDMDHENMFWYRQDPGLGLRLIYFSYDVKMKEKGDIPEGYSVSREKKERFSLILESASTNQTSMYLCASSLRRETQYFGPGTRLLVL.

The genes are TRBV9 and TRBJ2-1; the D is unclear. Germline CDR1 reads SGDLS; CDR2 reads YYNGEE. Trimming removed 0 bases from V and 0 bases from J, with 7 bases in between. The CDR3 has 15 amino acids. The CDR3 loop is CASSVARSSYNEQFF. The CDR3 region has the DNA TGTGCCAGCAGCGTAGCTAGGAGCTCCTACAATGAGCAGTTCTTC.

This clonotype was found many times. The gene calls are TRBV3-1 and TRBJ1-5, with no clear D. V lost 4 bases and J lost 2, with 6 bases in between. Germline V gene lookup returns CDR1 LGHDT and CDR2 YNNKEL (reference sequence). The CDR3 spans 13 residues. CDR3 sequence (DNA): TGTGCCAGCAGCCTGGCCCGCAATCAGCCCCAGCATTTT. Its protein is CASSLARNQPQHF. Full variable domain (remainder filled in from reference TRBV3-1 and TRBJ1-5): DTAVSQTPKYLVTQMGNDKSIKCEQNLGHDTMYWYKQDSKKFLKIMFSYNNKELIINETVPNRFSPKSPDKAHLNLHINSLELGDSAVYFCASSLARNQPQHFGDGTRLSIL.

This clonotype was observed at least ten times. The CDR3 spells CASSPGRNSPLHF. The CDR3, as DNA: TGTGCCAGCAGCCCAGGGAGAAATTCACCCCTCCACTTT. The chain joins TRBV28 to TRBJ1-6; tentative D call: TRBD1 (5 bases). Trimming shortened V by 6 bases and J by 7 bases, and 10 bases separated the two germline ends. The CDR3 extends over 13 amino acids. The V gene's germline CDR1 is MDHEN and CDR2 SYDVKM.

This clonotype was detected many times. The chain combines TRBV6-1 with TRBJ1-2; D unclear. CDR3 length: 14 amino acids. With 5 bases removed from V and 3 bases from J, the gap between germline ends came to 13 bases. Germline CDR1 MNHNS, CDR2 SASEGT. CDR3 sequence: CASSSGMRDYGYTF. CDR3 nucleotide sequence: TGTGCCAGCAGTAGTGGGATGCGGGACTATGGCTACACCTTC.

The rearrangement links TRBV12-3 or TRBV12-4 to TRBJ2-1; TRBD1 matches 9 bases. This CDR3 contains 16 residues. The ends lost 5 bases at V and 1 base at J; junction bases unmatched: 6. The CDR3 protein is CASSPGQGLSYNEQFF. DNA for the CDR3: TGTGCCAGCAGTCCCGGACAGGGGCTTTCCTACAATGAGCAGTTCTTC.

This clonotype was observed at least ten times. Written as DNA, the CDR3 is TGTGCCAGCAGCTTAGAGCGGGGGTGGCGGAACACTGAAGCTTTCTTT. Amino acid sequence: CASSLERGWRNTEAFF. The chain has TRBV7-8 and TRBJ1-1, with D perhaps TRBD1 (5 bases). V dropped 1 base and J dropped 1 base, with 13 bases sitting between them. This CDR3 region has 16 residues. CDR1 is SGHVS and CDR2 is FQNEAQ in the germline V gene.

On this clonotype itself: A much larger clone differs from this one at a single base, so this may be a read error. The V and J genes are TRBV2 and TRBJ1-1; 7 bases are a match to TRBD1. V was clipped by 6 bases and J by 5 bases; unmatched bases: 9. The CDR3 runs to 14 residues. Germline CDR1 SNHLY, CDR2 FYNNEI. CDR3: CASSLDRELTEAFF. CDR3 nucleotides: TGTGCCAGCAGCCTTGACAGGGAGCTGACTGAAGCTTTCTTT.

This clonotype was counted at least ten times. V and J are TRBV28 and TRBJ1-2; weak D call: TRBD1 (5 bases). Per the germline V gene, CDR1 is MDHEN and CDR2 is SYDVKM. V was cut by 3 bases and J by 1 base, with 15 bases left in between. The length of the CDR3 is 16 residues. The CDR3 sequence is CASSLGRQGFNYGYTF. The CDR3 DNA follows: TGTGCCAGCAGTTTGGGCCGGCAGGGATTTAACTATGGCTACACCTTC.